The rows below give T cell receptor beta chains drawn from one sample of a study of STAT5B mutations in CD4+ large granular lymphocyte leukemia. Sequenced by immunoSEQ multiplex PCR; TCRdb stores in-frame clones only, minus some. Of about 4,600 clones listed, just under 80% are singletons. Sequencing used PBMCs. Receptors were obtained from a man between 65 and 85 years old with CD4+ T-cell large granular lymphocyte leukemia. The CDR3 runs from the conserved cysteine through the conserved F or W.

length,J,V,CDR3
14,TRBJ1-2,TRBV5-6,CASSTDRHYYGYTF
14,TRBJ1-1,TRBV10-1,CASSDQQGFAEAFF
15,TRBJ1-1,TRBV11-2,CASSLLTGTNTEAFF
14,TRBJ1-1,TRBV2,CASSEVTGGTEAFF
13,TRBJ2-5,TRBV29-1,CSSSTGNQETQYF
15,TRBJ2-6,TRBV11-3,CASSLMGSGANVLTF
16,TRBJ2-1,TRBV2,CASSQEGQGSYNEQFF
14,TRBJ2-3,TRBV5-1,CASSLAQRTDTQYF
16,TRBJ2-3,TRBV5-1,CASSPPNPLASDTQYF
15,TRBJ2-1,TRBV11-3,CASSRRQGPYNEQFF
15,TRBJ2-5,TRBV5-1,CASSLRQGWAETQYF
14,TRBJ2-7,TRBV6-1,CASSSAGTDLEQYF
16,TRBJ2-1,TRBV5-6,CASSPVGRDRGNEQFF
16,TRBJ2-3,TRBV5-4,CASSLAATRSTDTQYF
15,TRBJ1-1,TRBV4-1,CASSSSGGMNTEAFF
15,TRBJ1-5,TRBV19,CASSIDRGSTQPQHF
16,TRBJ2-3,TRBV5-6,CASSLLLAGGTDTQYF
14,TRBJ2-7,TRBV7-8,CASSLTGQTYEQYF
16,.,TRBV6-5,CASSYSMETSGYEQYF